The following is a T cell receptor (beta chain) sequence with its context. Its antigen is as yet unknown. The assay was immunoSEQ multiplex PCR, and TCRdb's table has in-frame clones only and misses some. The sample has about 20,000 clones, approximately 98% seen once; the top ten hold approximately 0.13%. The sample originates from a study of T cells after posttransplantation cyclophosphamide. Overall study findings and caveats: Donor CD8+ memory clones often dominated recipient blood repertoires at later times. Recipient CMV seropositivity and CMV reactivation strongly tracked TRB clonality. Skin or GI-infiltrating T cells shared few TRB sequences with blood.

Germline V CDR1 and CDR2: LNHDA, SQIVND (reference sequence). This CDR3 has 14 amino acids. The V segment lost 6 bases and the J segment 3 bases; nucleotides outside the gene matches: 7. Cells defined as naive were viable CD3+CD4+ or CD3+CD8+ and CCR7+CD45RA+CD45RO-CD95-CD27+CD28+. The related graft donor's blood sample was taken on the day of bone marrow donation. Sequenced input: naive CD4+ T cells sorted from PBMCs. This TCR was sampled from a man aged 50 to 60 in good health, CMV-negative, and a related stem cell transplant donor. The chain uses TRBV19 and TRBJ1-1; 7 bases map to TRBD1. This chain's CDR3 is CASRRGRGYTEAFF. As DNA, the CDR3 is TGTGCCAGTAGGAGGGGCAGGGGGTACACTGAAGCTTTCTTT.